The rows below give T cell receptor beta chains drawn from one sample of a study of blood T cell repertoires in COVID-19. The method was immunoSEQ multiplex PCR; TCRdb's version includes in-frame clones alone and lacks a portion of them. The sample records about 240,000 clones, around 89% being singletons. Input material: PBMCs or T cells enriched from blood (not recorded which). The receptor set was obtained from a man in his forties who had recovered from COVID-19. Each CDR3 is given with its conserved first and last residue. D genes are given only for firm matches. A clone size is listed for some rows: how often the clone was seen (once, few, many), or a class if it is expanded.

>TRBV7-2|TRBJ1-6|NA|TRBD1
CASGQGGNSPLHF
TGTGCCAGCGGACAGGGAGGGAATTCACCCCTCCACTTT
>TRBV5-4|TRBJ2-1|NA|NA
CASSADRTEQFF
TGTGCCAGCAGCGCAGACAGAACAGAGCAGTTCTTC
>TRBV5-5|TRBJ2-7|NA|NA
CASSPPRTSVEYF
TGTGCCAGCAGCCCTCCTAGGACATCTGTGGAGTACTTC
>TRBV19|TRBJ1-1|NA|TRBD1
CASSIDGQGARGTEAFF
TGTGCCAGTAGTATAGATGGTCAGGGGGCACGGGGCACTGAAGCTTTCTTT
>TRBV24-1|TRBJ2-3|NA|TRBD1
CATSSQGTSTDTQYF
TGTGCCACCAGCTCACAGGGGACCAGCACAGATACGCAGTATTTT
>TRBV3-1/TRBV3-2|TRBJ1-5|NA|NA
CASSLTGSLQPQHF
TGTGCCAGCAGCCTAACAGGGTCTCTGCAGCCCCAGCATTTT
>TRBV10-3|TRBJ1-6|NA|NA
CAISEFTAENSPLHF
TGTGCCATCAGTGAGTTTACAGCGGAGAATTCACCCCTCCACTTT
>TRBV29-1|TRBJ2-7|NA|NA
CSVSRDIGSEQYF
TGCAGCGTCTCCCGGGACATAGGTAGCGAGCAGTACTTC
>TRBV27|TRBJ1-5|NA|NA
CASARGDQPQHF
TGTGCCAGCGCGCGGGGGGATCAGCCCCAGCATTTT
>TRBV5-1|TRBJ2-6|NA|TRBD1
CASSSTTGLSSGANVLTF
TGCGCCAGCAGCTCAACGACAGGGCTCAGCTCTGGGGCCAACGTCCTGACTTTC
>TRBV6-1|TRBJ1-4|NA|TRBD1
CASSEDPGQIQEKLFF
TGTGCCAGCAGTGAGGATCCGGGACAGATACAAGAAAAACTGTTTTTT
>TRBV9|TRBJ1-1|NA|NA
CASSWQGNTEAFF
TGTGCCAGCAGCTGGCAGGGGAACACTGAAGCTTTCTTT
>TRBV18|TRBJ1-1|NA|TRBD1
CASQRTGNTEAFF
TGTGCCAGCCAACGGACAGGGAACACTGAAGCTTTCTTT
>TRBV7-3|TRBJ1-2|NA|TRBD1
CASRDRADGYTF
TGTGCCAGCAGAGACAGGGCGGATGGCTACACCTTC
>TRBV9|TRBJ1-6|NA|TRBD1
CASQGDNSPLHF
TGTGCCAGCCAGGGGGATAATTCACCCCTCCACTTT
>TRBV30|TRBJ2-7|NA|NA
CAWSPGAYEQYF
TGTGCCTGGTCCCCCGGGGCCTACGAGCAGTACTTC
>TRBV10-1|TRBJ2-5|NA|TRBD2
CASSPGTSGGQETQYF
TGCGCCAGCAGTCCCGGGACTAGCGGGGGACAAGAGACCCAGTACTTC
>TRBV29-1|TRBJ2-2|NA|TRBD1
CSVGTGVNTGELFF
TGCAGCGTCGGGACAGGAGTGAACACCGGGGAGCTGTTTTTT
>TRBV6-5|TRBJ2-2|once|TRBD2
CASIAGVNTGELFF
TGTGCCAGCATTGCGGGGGTGAACACCGGGGAGCTGTTTTTT
>TRBV7-3|TRBJ2-3|NA|TRBD2
CASSSEPTSASTDTQYF
TGTGCCAGCAGCTCAGAACCGACTAGCGCAAGCACAGATACGCAGTATTTT
>TRBV27|TRBJ1-2|NA|NA
CASSLSRGMGYGYTF
TGTGCCAGCAGTTTATCGCGGGGTATGGGCTATGGCTACACCTTC
>TRBV9|TRBJ2-3|NA|TRBD2
CASSGRGLAGRTDTQYF
TGTGCCAGCAGCGGCAGGGGACTAGCGGGCCGAACAGATACGCAGTATTTT
>TRBV3-1/TRBV3-2|TRBJ1-4|NA|NA
CASSLQGTNEKLFF
TGTGCCAGCAGCCTCCAGGGAACTAATGAAAAACTGTTTTTT
>TRBV19|TRBJ1-5|NA|NA
CASSIEGGRRNQPQHF
TGTGCCAGTAGTATAGAGGGGGGGCGACGGAATCAGCCCCAGCATTTT
>TRBV4-3|TRBJ1-1|medium-sized|TRBD1
CASSQDAMGQQNTEAFF
TGCGCCAGCAGCCAAGATGCCATGGGACAGCAGAACACTGAAGCTTTCTTT
>TRBV18|TRBJ1-5|NA|TRBD1
CASSPGQGILNQPQHF
TGTGCCAGCTCACCGGGACAGGGTATCCTCAATCAGCCCCAGCATTTT
>TRBV2|TRBJ1-1|NA|TRBD1
CASRRQGEAFF
TGTGCCAGCAGACGACAGGGGGAAGCTTTCTTT
>TRBV5-1|TRBJ2-7|NA|NA
CASSLDLQGIDEQYF
TGCGCCAGCAGCTTGGATCTCCAGGGGATTGACGAGCAGTACTTC
>TRBV11-2|TRBJ2-1|NA|TRBD1
CASSPRTGYELNEQFF
TGTGCCAGCAGCCCCCGGACAGGTTATGAGTTGAATGAGCAGTTCTTC
>TRBV28|TRBJ2-5|NA|NA
CASSVVQETQYF
TGTGCCAGCAGCGTAGTGCAAGAGACCCAGTACTTC
>TRBV6-2/TRBV6-3|TRBJ1-2|NA|NA
CASSYYGANYGYTF
TGTGCCAGCAGTTACTACGGGGCTAACTATGGCTACACCTTC
>TRBV9|TRBJ2-2|NA|NA
CASSERRGNTGELFF
TGTGCCAGCAGCGAGAGAAGGGGGAACACCGGGGAGCTGTTTTTT
>TRBV7-2|TRBJ2-3|NA|TRBD2
CASSLETSGRVSTDTQYF
TGTGCCAGCAGCTTAGAGACTAGCGGGAGGGTTAGCACAGATACGCAGTATTTT
>TRBV2|TRBJ2-3|once|TRBD2
CASSWTSGLGTDTQYF
TGTGCCAGCAGTTGGACTAGCGGTTTGGGCACAGATACGCAGTATTTT
>TRBV28|TRBJ1-3|few|NA
CASRPKATGSSGNTIYF
TGTGCCAGCAGACCTAAAGCTACAGGGAGCTCTGGAAACACCATATATTTT
>TRBV3-1/TRBV3-2|TRBJ2-2|NA|TRBD2
CASSQDTGGPSTGELFF
TGTGCCAGCAGCCAAGATACGGGGGGGCCCTCCACCGGGGAGCTGTTTTTT
>TRBV6-5|TRBJ2-1|NA|NA
CASIEPGRGNNEQFF
TGTGCCAGCATCGAACCAGGCAGGGGAAACAATGAGCAGTTCTTC
>TRBV19|TRBJ2-2|NA|NA
CASSMWAGTGELFF
TGTGCCAGTAGTATGTGGGCCGGCACCGGGGAGCTGTTTTTT
>TRBV6-4|TRBJ2-3|NA|NA
CASSESAGPDTQYF
TGTGCCAGCAGTGAATCGGCGGGCCCGGATACGCAGTATTTT
>TRBV4-2|TRBJ1-2|NA|NA
CASSQPGGSRNYGYTF
TGTGCCAGCAGCCAACCTGGCGGCAGTCGAAACTATGGCTACACCTTC
>TRBV5-1|TRBJ2-3|NA|NA
CASSLLTDTQYF
TGCGCCAGCAGCTTACTGACAGATACGCAGTATTTT
>TRBV30|TRBJ1-4|NA|NA
CAWSGVAGSNEKLFF
TGTGCCTGGAGTGGGGTGGCAGGGTCTAATGAAAAACTGTTTTTT
>TRBV4-3|TRBJ2-5|NA|NA
CASSQGGRNQETQYF
TGCGCCAGCAGCCAAGGGGGGCGCAACCAAGAGACCCAGTACTTC
>TRBV28|TRBJ1-1|once|NA
CASSLMAGMNTEAFF
TGTGCCAGCAGTTTAATGGCAGGGATGAACACTGAAGCTTTCTTT
>TRBV3-1/TRBV3-2|TRBJ2-7|NA|TRBD2
CASSQALAGYEQYF
TGTGCCAGCAGCCAAGCTCTAGCGGGCTACGAGCAGTACTTC
>TRBV28|TRBJ2-5|NA|NA
CATTRGGRETQYF
TGTGCCACCACGAGGGGGGGACGAGAGACCCAGTACTTC
>TRBV4-3|TRBJ2-1|NA|TRBD2
CASSQERAGPYNEQFF
TGCGCCAGCAGCCAAGAACGAGCGGGACCGTACAATGAGCAGTTCTTC
>TRBV28|TRBJ2-7|NA|NA
CASSLFGVSFNEQYF
TGTGCCAGCAGTTTATTCGGGGTATCTTTCAACGAGCAGTACTTC
>TRBV10-3|TRBJ2-2|NA|NA
CAISEGVSDTGELFF
TGTGCCATCAGTGAAGGGGTGAGCGACACCGGGGAGCTGTTTTTT
>TRBV3-1/TRBV3-2|TRBJ1-3|NA|TRBD1
CASSQSDRGAGNTIYF
TGTGCCAGCAGCCAATCGGACAGGGGGGCTGGAAACACCATATATTTT
>TRBV24-1|TRBJ2-7|NA|TRBD2
CATSGTSGNYEQYF
TGTGCCACCAGTGGGACTAGCGGGAACTACGAGCAGTACTTC
>TRBV9|TRBJ1-1|once|NA
CASSVGGVDTEAFF
TGTGCCAGCAGCGTAGGCGGGGTGGACACTGAAGCTTTCTTT